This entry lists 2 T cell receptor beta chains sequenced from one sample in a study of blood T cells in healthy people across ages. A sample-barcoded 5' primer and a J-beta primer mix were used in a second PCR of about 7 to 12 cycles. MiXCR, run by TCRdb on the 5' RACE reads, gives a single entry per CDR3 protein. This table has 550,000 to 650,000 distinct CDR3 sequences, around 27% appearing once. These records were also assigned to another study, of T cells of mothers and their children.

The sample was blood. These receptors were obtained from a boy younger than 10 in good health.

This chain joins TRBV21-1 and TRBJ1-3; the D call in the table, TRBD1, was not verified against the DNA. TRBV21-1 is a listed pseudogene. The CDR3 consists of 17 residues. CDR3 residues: CASRRPLQTLSGNTIYF. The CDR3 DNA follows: TGTGCCAGCAGGCGGCCCCTTCAGACCCTCTCTGGAAACACCATATATTTT.

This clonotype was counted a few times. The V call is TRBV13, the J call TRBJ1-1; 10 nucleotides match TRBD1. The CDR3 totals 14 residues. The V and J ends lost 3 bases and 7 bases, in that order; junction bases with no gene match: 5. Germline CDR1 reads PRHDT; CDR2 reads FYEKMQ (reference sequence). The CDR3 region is CASSFSTGGGEAFF. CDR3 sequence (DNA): TGTGCCAGCAGCTTCTCGACAGGGGGCGGTGAAGCTTTCTTT.